What follows are 7 T cell receptor beta chains derived from one specimen sequenced in a study of blood T cell repertoires in COVID-19. The protocol was immunoSEQ multiplex PCR, while the TCRdb copy is restricted to in-frame clones and leaves out a portion. The sample records more than 150,000 clones, approximately 79% being singletons. The sequenced material came from peripheral blood. Receptors originate from a woman in her 70s with acute or convalescent COVID-19.

The V gene is TRBV24-1, the J gene TRBJ1-4; a weak D match, TRBD1 (5 bases). Germline values: CDR1 KGHDR, CDR2 SFDVKD. Trimming removed 2 bases at V and 7 bases at J, with 13 bases between. CDR3 length equals 15 residues. CDR3 bases: TGTGCCACCAGTGATTCGCGGGGGATGGCTGAAAAACTGTTTTTT. Protein: CATSDSRGMAEKLFF.

The CDR3 coding sequence is TGTGCCAGCTCACCGACGCAGGTCCAAGAGACCCAGTACTTC. Amino acid sequence: CASSPTQVQETQYF. The V gene is TRBV18, the J gene TRBJ2-5; D is ambiguous. This CDR3 has 14 residues. Trimming stripped 3 bases from V and 1 base from J, with 9 bases between. CDR1 is KGHSH, CDR2 LQKENI, per germline.

The chain employs TRBV29-1 and TRBJ2-1, with 7 bases fitting TRBD1. This CDR3 comprises 14 residues. The J segment lost 7 bases and the V segment lost 7 bases, leaving 13 bases of the junction unmatched. Germline V gene data show CDR1 as SQVTM and CDR2 as ANQGSEA. CDR3 amino acids: CSGSRGLGGNEQFF. CDR3 DNA: TGCAGCGGCTCCAGGGGGTTAGGTGGGAATGAGCAGTTCTTC.

In its sample, this clone was seen once. This rearrangement joins TRBV19 to TRBJ2-1, with 9 nucleotides matching TRBD2. V shed 6 bases, J shed 4 bases, and the junction held 4 bases outside the gene matches. Germline CDR1 LNHDA, CDR2 SQIVND (reference sequence). The CDR3 has 14 amino acids. CDR3 amino acids: CASSPSGEYNEQFF. CDR3 coding DNA: TGTGCCAGTAGCCCTAGCGGGGAATACAATGAGCAGTTCTTC. Drawing the rest from reference TRBV19 and TRBJ2-1, the complete variable domain is DGGITQSPKYLFRKEGQNVTLSCEQNLNHDAMYWYRQDPGQGLRLIYYSQIVNDFQKGDIAEGYSVSREKKESFPLTVTSAQKNPTAFYLCASSPSGEYNEQFFGPGTRLTVL.

J is TRBJ2-6 and V is TRBV7-3; 8 nucleotides match TRBD1. Germline CDR1 is SGHTA and CDR2 is FQGTGA. This CDR3 is 17 amino acids long. V was clipped by 6 bases and J by 0 bases; unmatched bases: 7. The CDR3 nucleotides are TGTGCCAGCAGTTTGACAGGGGCGAGCTCTGGGGCCAACGTCCTGACTTTC. Residues: CASSLTGASSGANVLTF.

Remarks on this clone: Within the sample, other DNA sequences also encode this same CDR3. The chain recombines TRBV15 with TRBJ1-1; the D gene is possibly TRBD1 (5 bases). Germline V gene sequence: CDR1 LNHNV, CDR2 YYDKDF (reference sequence). V was trimmed by 0 bases and J by 4 bases, leaving 6 bases between them. This CDR3 is 13 amino acids long. The CDR3 loop is CATSRERGTEAFF. The CDR3 bases are TGTGCCACCAGCAGAGAAAGGGGCACTGAAGCTTTCTTT. Filled out from reference TRBV15 and TRBJ1-1, the complete variable domain reads DAMVIQNPRYQVTQFGKPVTLSCSQTLNHNVMYWYQQKSSQAPKLLFHYYDKDFNNEADTPDNFQSRRPNTSFCFLDIRSPGLGDTAMYLCATSRERGTEAFFGQGTRLTVV.

This clone was counted only a few times. The same CDR3 is also encoded by other DNA sequences in this sample. V and J are TRBV7-3 and TRBJ1-1; TRBD1 is a possible D gene (5 bases). Trimming removed 3 bases at V and 2 bases at J, with 7 bases between. CDR3 length: 13 residues. The V gene's germline CDR1 is SGHTA and CDR2 FQGTGA. DNA for the CDR3: TGTGCCAGCAGCTTCGGGGGAAACACTGAAGCTTTCTTT. Residues: CASSFGGNTEAFF.